Following are 30 T cell receptor beta chains from one sample sequenced in a study of cytomegalovirus exposure and HLA in healthy donors. PCR used 60 Vbeta primers and 13 Jbeta primers. Clones were read by immunoSEQ multiplex PCR, and TCRdb kept only the in-frame ones, dropping some. The sample lists some 180,000 clones, 9.5% seen once, with 1% to 1.5% in the top ten. Sequenced sample: PBMCs. All receptors come from a woman between 25 and 40 years old in good health and CMV-seropositive.

The V and J genes are TRBV7-9 and TRBJ2-7, with TRBD2 matching over 7 bases. The V segment lost 1 base and the J segment 6 bases; nucleotides outside the gene matches: 6. This CDR3 is built from 14 residues. Germline CDR1 SEHNR, CDR2 FQNEAQ (reference sequence). CDR3 nucleotide sequence: TGTGCCAGCAGCTTAGTCGGCGGGAGAACCGAGCAGTACTTC. It codes for CASSLVGGRTEQYF.

In this sample, this clone turned up a few times. This sequence joins TRBV6-6 and TRBJ2-6, with D possibly TRBD2 on 5 matching bases. The CDR3 contains 14 residues. Between the trimmed V and J ends, which lost 10 bases and 4 bases, there was a span of 14 bases. CDR1 MNHNY and CDR2 SVGAGI come from the germline V gene (reference sequence). CDR3 coding DNA: TGTGCCACCAATCCAGCGGCCGGGGCCAACGTCCTGACTTTC. Protein sequence: CATNPAAGANVLTF.

J is TRBJ1-1 and V is TRBV5-4; 8 bases line up with TRBD1. This CDR3 region has 14 residues. The germline gives CDR1 SGHNT, CDR2 YYREEE (reference sequence). V lost 0 bases to trimming and J lost 8 bases; unmatched junction nucleotides: 6. The CDR3 DNA is TGTGCCAGCAGCTTGGATAGTTGGACAGGGGAAGCTTTCTTT. It translates to CASSLDSWTGEAFF.

This clone has a handful of counts. The chain links TRBV5-1 to TRBJ2-2; unclear D gene. CDR3 length: 14 amino acids. V lost 2 bases and J lost 6, with 11 bases in between. Per germline, CDR1 SGHRS and CDR2 YFSETQ. In DNA, the CDR3 is TGCGCCAGCAGCTTTACGGCAGGATCCGGGGAGCTGTTTTTT. Translation gives CASSFTAGSGELFF.

A few counts support this clone. The V and J genes are TRBV6-1 and TRBJ2-7, with D uncertain. CDR1 is MNHNS, CDR2 SASEGT, per germline. The CDR3 has 15 residues. Trimming removed 3 bases at V and 5 bases at J, with 17 bases between. The CDR3 is CASSERIGSLHEQYF. CDR3 coding DNA: TGTGCCAGCAGTGAGCGGATCGGATCCCTTCACGAGCAGTACTTC.

This clone was detected a few times. The V and J genes are TRBV5-1 and TRBJ1-4; TRBD1 matches at 12 bases. The CDR3 covers 14 residues. After removal of 4 bases from V and 8 bases from J, the junction contained 3 bases not matched to a gene. Germline-derived CDR1 and CDR2 are SGHRS and YFSETQ. The CDR3 coding sequence is TGCGCCAGCAGCGTGGGGACAGGGGGCGAAAAACTGTTTTTT. Its protein product is CASSVGTGGEKLFF.

The CDR3 DNA reads as TGTGCCAGCAGCCAAGATCAGAACACTGAAGCTTTCTTT. Protein sequence: CASSQDQNTEAFF. The rearrangement links TRBV14 to TRBJ1-1; D remains ambiguous. The V gene's germline CDR1 is SGHDN and CDR2 FVKESK. The V end was cut by 0 bases, the J end by 1 base, with 3 bases between. This CDR3 spans 13 amino acids.

A few counts support this clone. The chain joins TRBV6-1 to TRBJ2-1; 7 bases line up with TRBD2. CDR3 length equals 15 residues. The V segment lost 2 bases and the J segment 5 bases; nucleotides outside the gene matches: 6. Germline CDR1 is MNHNS and CDR2 is SASEGT. The CDR3 DNA follows: TGTGCCAGCAGTGAAAGGCGGGAGACTAACAATGAGCAGTTCTTC. Translation: CASSERRETNNEQFF.

This clone came up a few times. The CDR3 reads CASSSWSLDNTGELFF. The DNA of the CDR3 is TGTGCCAGCAGCTCCTGGTCTTTAGATAACACCGGGGAGCTGTTTTTT. The chain links TRBV7-8 to TRBJ2-2; D call uncertain. CDR3 length: 16 amino acids. V was pared by 4 bases and J by 2 bases, with 14 bases between. CDR1 SGHVS and CDR2 FQNEAQ come from the germline V gene.

This clone was recorded a few times. This sequence joins TRBV27 and TRBJ2-1, with 9 bases lining up with TRBD2. With V trimmed by 5 bases and J by 3 bases, 8 bases remained unmatched. The length of the CDR3 is 16 residues. The germline V gene has CDR1 MNHEY and CDR2 SMNVEV (reference sequence). CDR3 amino acids: CASSPLSGGYYNEQFF. CDR3 bases: TGTGCCAGCAGTCCCCTTAGCGGGGGTTACTACAATGAGCAGTTCTTC.

The chain employs TRBV5-6 and TRBJ1-3; D possibly corresponds to TRBD1 (6 bases). This CDR3 has 15 amino acids. Trimming cost V 5 bases and J 0 bases, with 12 bases left between them. Germline-derived CDR1 and CDR2 are SGHDT and YYEEEE. In DNA form, the CDR3 reads TGTGCCAGCAGTTCCCGGGACACCTCTGGAAACACCATATATTTT. Protein product: CASSSRDTSGNTIYF.

V gene TRBV18 combines with J gene TRBJ1-2, with D possibly being TRBD1 (5 bases). CDR1 KGHSH and CDR2 LQKENI come from the germline V gene. The CDR3 consists of 14 residues. Trimming removed 3 bases from V and 5 bases from J, with 13 bases in between. The CDR3 nucleotides are TGTGCCAGCTCACCCGGAGGGGCTCATTATGGCTACACCTTC. Translation: CASSPGGAHYGYTF.

The chain uses TRBV13 and TRBJ2-2; D gene unclear. Germline CDR1 and CDR2: PRHDT and FYEKMQ (reference sequence). The ends were cut back, 1 base at V and 2 bases at J, with 8 bases in the middle. This CDR3 has 15 residues. CDR3 sequence: CASSLAVFNTGELFF. The CDR3 DNA is TGTGCCAGCAGCTTAGCCGTGTTTAACACCGGGGAGCTGTTTTTT.

This clone was picked up a small number of times. The chain recombines TRBV4-1 with TRBJ1-2; TRBD1 matches 9 bases. The ends lost 4 bases at V and 3 bases at J; junction bases unmatched: 3. The CDR3 length is 14 residues. From germline, CDR1 is MGHRA and CDR2 YSYEKL. As DNA, the CDR3 is TGCGCCAGCAGCCCCAGGACAGGGGACTATGGCTACACCTTC. Protein: CASSPRTGDYGYTF.

This clone showed up just a few times. The chain is built from TRBV5-6 and TRBJ2-2; D ambiguous. Germline CDR1 reads SGHDT; CDR2 reads YYEEEE. The V gene lost 3 bases and the J gene lost 3 bases, with 6 bases spanning the gap. CDR3 length: 13 amino acids. The CDR3 region is CASSSTYTGELFF. Written as DNA, the CDR3 is TGTGCCAGCAGCTCTACTTACACCGGGGAGCTGTTTTTT. Combining the CDR3 with reference TRBV5-6 and TRBJ2-2 gives the whole variable domain DAGVTQSPTHLIKTRGQQVTLRCSPKSGHDTVSWYQQALGQGPQFIFQYYEEEERQRGNFPDRFSGHQFPNYSSELNVNALLLGDSALYLCASSSTYTGELFFGEGSRLTVL.

The V gene is TRBV19, the J gene TRBJ1-1, with D uncertain. Per germline, CDR1 LNHDA and CDR2 SQIVND (reference sequence). The CDR3 length is 14 residues. Trimming cost V 3 bases and J 2 bases, with 10 bases left between them. The CDR3 loop is CASSMWRINTEAFF. CDR3 coding DNA: TGTGCCAGTAGTATGTGGCGGATCAACACTGAAGCTTTCTTT.

The sample holds a few counts of this clone. This chain uses TRBV6-6 with TRBJ1-5; D ambiguous. Germline CDR1 MNHNY, CDR2 SVGAGI (reference sequence). This CDR3 comprises 12 residues. Trimming stripped 2 bases from V and 7 bases from J, with 6 bases between. CDR3 loop: CASSYPGQPQHF. The CDR3 DNA reads as TGTGCCAGCAGTTACCCAGGACAGCCCCAGCATTTT.

This sequence joins TRBV21-1 and TRBJ1-1; the table calls TRBD1, which could not be checked here. TRBV21-1 is annotated as a pseudogene. This CDR3 spans 15 amino acids. CDR3 protein: CASSNKTEPDSEAFF. The CDR3 nucleotides are TGTGCCAGCAGCAACAAGACAGAGCCCGACTCTGAAGCTTTCTTT.

The chain combines TRBV5-1 with TRBJ2-2, with TRBD1 matching over 9 bases. Germline V lookup: CDR1 SGHRS, CDR2 YFSETQ. With V trimmed by 2 bases and J by 3 bases, 2 bases remained unmatched. The CDR3 consists of 15 residues. This CDR3 reads CASSLGDRDTGELFF. CDR3 in DNA: TGCGCCAGCAGCTTAGGGGACAGGGACACCGGGGAGCTGTTTTTT.

A few counts support this clone. The chain employs TRBV5-1 and TRBJ1-1; D remains unclear. The V and J ends lost 3 bases and 1 base respectively, with 10 bases between them. There are 14 residues in the CDR3. In germline, CDR1 is SGHRS, CDR2 YFSETQ. Here the CDR3 reads CASSSQPGNTEAFF. The CDR3 bases are TGCGCCAGCAGCTCCCAGCCAGGGAACACTGAAGCTTTCTTT.

The rearrangement links TRBV7-8 to TRBJ2-1; 11 bases map to TRBD2. CDR3 size: 19 residues. The junction had 13 bases not matched to a gene; V was cut back by 3 bases and J by 3 bases. Germline V CDR1 and CDR2: SGHVS, FQNEAQ. The CDR3 coding sequence is TGTGCCAGCAGCTTTCAGGGGGTAGCGGGAGGGCCCGGCTACAATGAGCAGTTCTTC. It translates to CASSFQGVAGGPGYNEQFF.

This clone occurred a few times. Distinct nucleotide sequences in the sample also encode this CDR3. The V call is TRBV6-4, the J call TRBJ1-1; D unclear. Trimming pared 7 bases from V and 0 bases from J, leaving 18 bases between. Germline CDR1 is MRHNA and CDR2 is SNTAGT. This CDR3 is 16 amino acids long. The CDR3 DNA reads as TGTGCCAGCACCATAGGACTCCTACCCGTGAACACTGAAGCTTTCTTT. It translates to CASTIGLLPVNTEAFF.

This clone occurred a few times. The CDR3 here is CASTSEHFSYEQYF. In DNA form, the CDR3 reads TGTGCCAGCACTAGCGAACACTTCTCCTACGAGCAGTACTTC. This chain connects TRBV25-1 to TRBJ2-7, with a possible D match to TRBD2 (6 bases). Germline CDR1 and CDR2: MGHDK and SYGVNS. V lost 7 bases and J lost 0, with 13 bases in between. The CDR3 has 14 amino acids.

This clone has only a few counts. J is TRBJ2-5 and V is TRBV10-2; D remains unclear. V was trimmed by 7 bases and J by 4 bases, leaving 10 bases between them. CDR1 and CDR2 from the germline V gene are WSHSY and SAAADI. This CDR3 is 12 amino acids long. The CDR3 loop is CASNNGGETQYF. CDR3 nucleotide sequence: TGCGCCAGCAACAACGGCGGAGAGACCCAGTACTTC.

The J gene is TRBJ2-5, the V gene TRBV7-9; the D gene is possibly TRBD2 (5 bases). The germline V and J ends were trimmed by 6 bases and 4 bases, with 12 bases remaining between them. The V gene's germline CDR1 is SEHNR and CDR2 FQNEAQ (reference sequence). This CDR3 region has 13 residues. CDR3 residues: CASRDGGLETQYF. CDR3 bases: TGTGCCAGCAGGGACGGCGGGTTAGAGACCCAGTACTTC.

CDR3: CASRRRSTSGSYNEQFF. CDR3 DNA: TGTGCCAGCCGCCGGAGGAGTACTAGCGGGAGTTACAATGAGCAGTTCTTC. J is TRBJ2-1 and V is TRBV11-2, with 11 positions matching TRBD2. The CDR3 is made up of 17 amino acids. In germline, CDR1 is SGHAT, CDR2 FQNNGV. Trimming took 8 bases from V and 4 from J; bases not matched to a gene: 13.

This chain links TRBV6-1 with TRBJ1-2; D gene uncertain. Germline V CDR1 and CDR2: MNHNS, SASEGT. This CDR3 comprises 12 residues. The V end was cut by 7 bases, the J end by 8 bases, with 14 bases between. The CDR3 nucleotides read TGTGCCAGCACCTTAGACTCTGACGGCTACACCTTC. Its translation: CASTLDSDGYTF.

This chain joins TRBV5-1 and TRBJ1-5; D is unclear. Germline V gene data show CDR1 as SGHRS and CDR2 as YFSETQ. V lost 5 bases and J lost 5, with 14 bases in between. This CDR3 contains 14 residues. The CDR3 nucleotides read TGCGCCAGCAGTTCCGCGGGCGGGCATCAGCCCCAGCATTTT. This encodes CASSSAGGHQPQHF.

J is TRBJ1-1 and V is TRBV14; no reliable D call. Trimming took 0 bases from V and 7 from J, leaving 9 bases between them. This CDR3 contains 13 residues. CDR1 is SGHDN, CDR2 FVKESK, per germline. CDR3 coding DNA: TGTGCCAGCAGCCAAGATCGCGGTGTTGAAGCTTTCTTT. As protein: CASSQDRGVEAFF.

The rearrangement links TRBV27 to TRBJ1-4; weak D call: TRBD1 (5 bases). Looked up from germline, CDR1 is MNHEY and CDR2 is SMNVEV (reference sequence). This CDR3 comprises 12 residues. Trimming left V 5 bases short and J 7 bases short, with 8 bases between. The CDR3 nucleotides are TGTGCCAGCAGTCACGGGGGTGAAAAACTGTTTTTT. It encodes CASSHGGEKLFF.